One sample yielded the 24 T cell receptor beta chains listed below, sequenced in a study of tissue T cells after allogeneic stem cell transplantation. Only in-frame clones appear in the TCRdb table, and some are missing; sequencing was by immunoSEQ multiplex PCR. This sample has about 3,900 clones; about two thirds occur once, and the top ten carry 8% to 10%. The sample here was left colon tissue, taken at autopsy. The receptors were sampled from a woman aged 18 to 55 with breast cancer.

Concerning this clone itself: Being one base from a much bigger clone, this may be a read error. The rearrangement joins TRBV4-2 to TRBJ1-4, with D unclear. The CDR3 sequence is 15 residues long. V gave up 0 bases and J gave up 3 bases, with 8 bases separating them. The V gene's germline CDR1 is LGHNA and CDR2 YNFKEQ. As DNA, the CDR3 is TGTGCCAGCAGCCAAGACGGGCGGGCTAATGAAAAACTGTTTTTT. Translated: CASSQDGRANEKLFF.

V and J are TRBV28 and TRBJ2-5; 8 bases are a match to TRBD2. There are 17 residues in the CDR3. Losses at the gene ends were 3 bases for V and 7 bases for J; bases not matched to a gene: 16. Germline V CDR1 and CDR2: MDHEN, SYDVKM. This chain's CDR3 is CASSFAAKKRGLGTQYF. The CDR3 coding sequence is TGTGCCAGCAGTTTCGCCGCGAAAAAGCGGGGGCTTGGGACCCAGTACTTC.

This clone was seen a handful of times. J is TRBJ2-3 and V is TRBV7-8, with a weak D call TRBD1 (5 bases). V dropped 5 bases and J dropped 1 base, with 16 bases sitting between them. This CDR3 has 16 amino acids. Per the germline V gene, CDR1 is SGHVS and CDR2 is FQNEAQ. Here the CDR3 reads CASSLQTRVRTDTQYF. The CDR3 DNA reads TGTGCCAGCAGCCTCCAGACCAGGGTCCGCACAGATACGCAGTATTTT.

This clone was picked up a small number of times. The chain carries TRBV5-1 and TRBJ2-1; D unresolved. Germline V gives CDR1 SGHRS, CDR2 YFSETQ. Trimming removed 0 bases at V and 5 bases at J, with 6 bases between. The CDR3 spans 13 residues. CDR3 sequence reads: CASSLEADNEQFF. CDR3 DNA sequence: TGCGCCAGCAGCTTGGAGGCCGACAATGAGCAGTTCTTC. Variable domain in full (rest from reference TRBV5-1 and TRBJ2-1): KAGVTQTPRYLIKTRGQQVTLSCSPISGHRSVSWYQQTPGQGLQFLFEYFSETQRNKGNFPGRFSGRQFSNSRSEMNVSTLELGDSALYLCASSLEADNEQFFGPGTRLTVL.

This clone has more than one count but fewer than ten. The chain links TRBV29-1 to TRBJ1-4; no definite D call. Looked up from germline, CDR1 is SQVTM and CDR2 is ANQGSEA. V lost 6 bases, J lost 8 bases, and 13 bases lay in between. The CDR3 covers 12 residues. The CDR3 DNA is TGCAGCGTATCCCTGACTGGAGAAAAACTGTTTTTT. It specifies CSVSLTGEKLFF.

The rearrangement joins TRBV28 to TRBJ1-4, with unresolved D. V shed 0 bases and J shed 8 bases, with 13 bases lying between them. Germline V gives CDR1 MDHEN, CDR2 SYDVKM. The CDR3 runs to 15 residues. CDR3 in DNA: TGTGCCAGCAGTTTATGGCAGGCGACTAGCGAAAAACTGTTTTTT. It translates to CASSLWQATSEKLFF.

About this clone: Other DNA sequences in the sample encode the same CDR3. The V and J genes are TRBV20-1 and TRBJ2-7, with a weak D call TRBD2 (6 bases). This CDR3 spans 11 amino acids. The ends were cut back, 4 bases at V and 5 bases at J, with 9 bases in the middle. Germline V gives CDR1 DFQATT, CDR2 SNEGSKA (reference sequence). CDR3 nucleotides: TGCAGTGCTACTGGGGGGAACGAGCAGTACTTC. This encodes CSATGGNEQYF.

V and J are TRBV6-6 and TRBJ2-7; perhaps TRBD2 as D (5 bases). The CDR3 has 12 residues. Trimming removed 8 bases at V and 0 bases at J, with 8 bases between. Germline V lookup: CDR1 MNHNY, CDR2 SVGAGI (reference sequence). CDR3 protein: CASFGDSYEQYF. The DNA of the CDR3 is TGTGCCAGCTTCGGGGACTCCTACGAGCAGTACTTC.

The V call is TRBV25-1, the J call TRBJ2-7, with D possibly being TRBD1 (5 bases). V lost 5 bases, J lost 6 bases, and 14 bases lay in between. Per the germline V gene, CDR1 is MGHDK and CDR2 is SYGVNS. This CDR3 is 13 amino acids long. CDR3 sequence reads: CASSRRQTSEQYF. CDR3 bases: TGTGCCAGCAGTCGTAGACAGACATCCGAGCAGTACTTC.

The chain employs TRBV18 and TRBJ1-2; the D gene is possibly TRBD1 (5 bases). Deletions cut 4 bases from V and 11 bases from J, with 23 bases between. The CDR3 loop spans 15 amino acids. Germline V gene data show CDR1 as KGHSH and CDR2 as LQKENI. The DNA for the CDR3 is TGTGCCAGCTCACTTTTAAGTCAGGGTCAATCGGAATACACCTTC. Amino acid sequence: CASSLLSQGQSEYTF.

The chain carries TRBV27 and TRBJ1-1; D uncertain. The V end lost 6 bases, the J end lost 1 base, and 9 bases lay between the germline ends. The CDR3 sequence is 13 residues long. CDR1 is MNHEY, CDR2 SMNVEV, per germline (reference sequence). The CDR3 DNA is TGTGCCAGCAGCTACCGACGGAACACTGAAGCTTTCTTT. Its translation: CASSYRRNTEAFF.

The chain employs TRBV4-2 and TRBJ2-7; 8 bases align to TRBD1. The CDR3 consists of 16 residues. Germline lookup yields CDR1 LGHNA and CDR2 YNFKEQ. Unmatched junction bases numbered 12, after V lost 4 bases and J lost 4 bases. The CDR3 sequence is CASSLQPGQEGYEQYF. CDR3 coding DNA: TGTGCCAGCAGCCTCCAGCCGGGACAGGAAGGGTACGAGCAGTACTTC.

The chain is built from TRBV28 and TRBJ2-2; the match to TRBD2 covers 8 bases. Germline CDR1 and CDR2: MDHEN and SYDVKM. This CDR3 region has 13 residues. Trimming took 4 bases from V and 10 from J; bases not matched to a gene: 5. The CDR3 bases are TGTGCCAGCAGTTCGCCGGGACTAGAGGAGCTGTTTTTT. Amino acids: CASSSPGLEELFF. Using reference TRBV28 and TRBJ2-2 for the parts outside the CDR3, the full variable domain is DVKVTQSSRYLVKRTGEKVFLECVQDMDHENMFWYRQDPGLGLRLIYFSYDVKMKEKGDIPEGYSVSREKKERFSLILESASTNQTSMYLCASSSPGLEELFFGEGSRLTVL.

On this clone: At one end the junction does not follow the germline gene, possibly because of a read error. The rearrangement joins TRBV14 to TRBJ1-2; D may be TRBD1 (5 bases). Per the germline V gene, CDR1 is SGHDN and CDR2 is FVKESK. CDR3 length: 15 amino acids. CDR3 coding DNA: TGTGCCAGCAGCCCATCGCCGGGGACGCCCGTGGGGAGAGCCTTC. Amino acids: CASSPSPGTPVGRAF.

This clone was seen more than once but under ten times. V and J are TRBV28 and TRBJ1-4; no firm D call. Germline V gene data show CDR1 as MDHEN and CDR2 as SYDVKM. With 7 bases removed from V and 5 bases from J, the gap between germline ends came to 14 bases. The CDR3 loop spans 14 amino acids. The CDR3 DNA reads as TGTGCCAGCAATCCCCGTGGGGAGAATGAAAAACTGTTTTTT. This sequence encodes CASNPRGENEKLFF.

J is TRBJ1-4 and V is TRBV19; 7 nucleotides agree with TRBD1. The CDR3 has 15 amino acids. CDR1 is LNHDA, CDR2 SQIVND, per germline (reference sequence). After removal of 1 base from V and 4 bases from J, the junction contained 3 bases not matched to a gene. CDR3 nucleotides: TGTGCCAGTAGTATAGGACAGGGCGGTAATGAAAAACTGTTTTTT. This codes for CASSIGQGGNEKLFF.

The chain links TRBV5-4 to TRBJ2-3, with 7 bases that match TRBD2. J was trimmed by 6 bases and V by 0 bases; bases with no gene match: 7. The CDR3 covers 15 residues. Per germline, CDR1 SGHNT and CDR2 YYREEE (reference sequence). CDR3 DNA: TGTGCCAGCAGCTTGGGGGGCGGGAGTGCGGATACGCAGTATTTT. Translation gives CASSLGGGSADTQYF.

This chain connects TRBV6-2 or TRBV6-3 to TRBJ2-7, with D possibly being TRBD1 or TRBD2 (5 bases each). V shed 3 bases and J shed 5 bases, with 17 bases lying between them. CDR3 length equals 15 residues. Germline assignment: CDR1 MNHEY and CDR2 SVGEGT. The CDR3 reads CASSYAGQALDEQYF. CDR3 DNA: TGTGCCAGCAGTTATGCAGGACAAGCACTAGACGAGCAGTACTTC.

This clone was seen more than once but under ten times. The rearrangement uses TRBV5-1 and TRBJ2-2; 10 nucleotides line up with TRBD1. This CDR3 is 17 amino acids long. Germline trimming cut 2 bases from V and 7 bases from J; bases unmatched to any gene: 11. Germline CDR1 reads SGHRS; CDR2 reads YFSETQ. Here the CDR3 DNA reads TGCGCCAGCAGCTTCCCCCTAAGACAGGGGGCCAGCGGGGAGCTGTTTTTT. Residues: CASSFPLRQGASGELFF.

The rearrangement uses TRBV6-2 or TRBV6-3 and TRBJ2-7; TRBD2 aligns across 9 bases. Trimming took 3 bases from V and 2 from J; bases not matched to a gene: 2. The CDR3 extends over 14 amino acids. Germline assignment: CDR1 MNHEY and CDR2 SVGEGT. The CDR3 loop is CASSYVAGAYEQYF. CDR3 bases: TGTGCCAGCAGTTATGTAGCGGGGGCCTACGAGCAGTACTTC.

This clone was counted only a few times. This chain uses TRBV6-2 or TRBV6-3 with TRBJ2-3; TRBD2 matches at 7 bases. Losses at the gene ends were 4 bases for V and 2 bases for J; bases not matched to a gene: 15. The CDR3 consists of 18 residues. From germline, CDR1 is MNHEY and CDR2 SVGEGT. Written as DNA, the CDR3 is TGTGCCAGCAGTTCCCGTTATGATAGCGGGTCGGTCACAGATACGCAGTATTTT. Residues: CASSSRYDSGSVTDTQYF.

This clone was seen just once. The J gene is TRBJ1-2, the V gene TRBV6-2 or TRBV6-3; D is possibly TRBD1 (5 bases). The germline CDR1 and CDR2 sequences are MNHEY and SVGEGT. This CDR3 spans 13 amino acids. V was cut by 2 bases and J by 7 bases, with 11 bases left in between. In DNA, the CDR3 is TGTGCCAGCAGTTACCTCAGGGCGAGTGGCTACACCTTC. Its protein is CASSYLRASGYTF.

This clone is a singleton in its sample. The chain recombines TRBV2 with TRBJ2-1, with 12 bases fitting TRBD2. CDR1 and CDR2 from the germline V gene are SNHLY and FYNNEI. J was trimmed by 6 bases and V by 11 bases; bases with no gene match: 8. The CDR3 runs 14 residues. CDR3 loop: CAGKTSGSGNEQFF. The CDR3 DNA is TGTGCCGGCAAGACTAGCGGGAGCGGCAATGAGCAGTTCTTC.

The chain couples TRBV5-4 to TRBJ1-3; TRBD1 agrees at 8 bases. Germline V gives CDR1 SGHNT, CDR2 YYREEE (reference sequence). The V gene end was trimmed by 3 bases and the J gene end by 0 bases; junction bases not matched to a gene: 14. The CDR3 sequence is 19 residues long. This chain's CDR3 is CASSSSGGTRGLSGNTIYF. The CDR3 nucleotides are TGTGCCAGCAGCTCATCAGGGGGCACTCGGGGTCTCTCTGGAAACACCATATATTTT.